The entry below gives a single TCR beta chain sequence along with its context. Its antigen is unknown. The germline V gene has CDR1 SGHAT and CDR2 FQNNGV. V shed 6 bases and J shed 6 bases, with 18 bases lying between them. The CDR3 contains 15 residues. Sequencing used immunoSEQ multiplex PCR; TCRdb keeps in-frame clones, though not all of them. This sample has 100,000 or so clones; about nine tenths occur once, and the top ten carry approximately 4.5%. This sample is drawn from a study of T cell responses to AZD1222 COVID-19 vaccine. Whole-study findings and limits: There were mostly white British donors and more females than males, and clonal diversity was possibly underestimated.

The receptor comes from an adult in good health. The chain carries TRBV11-2 and TRBJ1-3, with D possibly being TRBD1 (5 bases). The sequenced sample was peripheral blood, obtained on day 0 of AZD1222 vaccination. The CDR3 loop reads CASRHWGSRENTIYF. In DNA, the CDR3 is TGTGCCAGCAGGCATTGGGGGTCTAGGGAAAACACCATATATTTT.